The 5 T cell receptor beta chains reported below all come from one sample, sequenced in a study of shared clonotypes between healthy human individuals. CD45RO negativity and positive selection for CCR7 defined naive CD8 cells, a population that excluded terminally differentiated effector memory CD45RA+ cells. The method was immunoSEQ multiplex PCR; TCRdb's version includes in-frame clones alone and lacks a portion of them. The sample carries about 2 million clones, about 95% recorded once. Material for sequencing was naive CD8+ T cells sorted from blood. These receptors all stem from a man younger than 30 in good health.

The genes are TRBV29-1 and TRBJ2-1; unclear D gene. CDR1 and CDR2 from the germline V gene are SQVTM and ANQGSEA. Trimming left V 6 bases short and J 1 base short, with 10 bases between. This CDR3 comprises 13 residues. The CDR3 loop reads CSVKRDSYNEQFF. CDR3 nucleotide sequence: TGCAGCGTGAAACGAGATTCCTACAATGAGCAGTTCTTC.

As to this clone: Other nucleotide sequences in the sample specify the same CDR3. The gene calls are TRBV10-1 and TRBJ1-1; D unresolved. The CDR3 is made up of 12 amino acids. V was cut by 3 bases and J by 3 bases, with 5 bases left in between. Germline CDR1 reads WNHNN; CDR2 reads SYGVQD (reference sequence). The CDR3 is CASSDPDTEAFF. CDR3 DNA sequence: TGCGCCAGCAGTGATCCAGACACTGAAGCTTTCTTT.

The chain couples TRBV15 to TRBJ2-1; possible D gene TRBD2, 6 bases. Germline V lookup: CDR1 LNHNV, CDR2 YYDKDF (reference sequence). The V gene lost 4 bases and the J gene lost 5 bases, with 21 bases spanning the gap. CDR3 length equals 17 residues. CDR3 sequence: CATSKKREEDYHNEQFF. CDR3 nucleotide sequence: TGTGCCACCAGCAAAAAGAGAGAAGAGGACTACCACAATGAGCAGTTCTTC. The entire variable domain, with the rest obtained from reference TRBV15 and TRBJ2-1, is as follows: DAMVIQNPRYQVTQFGKPVTLSCSQTLNHNVMYWYQQKSSQAPKLLFHYYDKDFNNEADTPDNFQSRRPNTSFCFLDIRSPGLGDTAMYLCATSKKREEDYHNEQFFGPGTRLTVL.

V is TRBV5-1 and J is TRBJ2-1, with a weak D call TRBD2 (6 bases). Looked up from germline, CDR1 is SGHRS and CDR2 is YFSETQ. The CDR3 is 15 amino acids. Trimming removed 0 bases at V and 2 bases at J, with 9 bases between. The DNA for the CDR3 is TGCGCCAGCAGCTTGGCCGGGAGTGCCTACAATGAGCAGTTCTTC. Protein: CASSLAGSAYNEQFF.

The rearrangement links TRBV10-2 to TRBJ2-3; 14 bases map to TRBD2. CDR1 and CDR2 (germline): WSHSY, SAAADI. Unmatched junction bases numbered 3, after V lost 4 bases and J lost 6 bases. The length of the CDR3 is 15 residues. The chain's CDR3 is CASSGLAGGPDTQYF. The CDR3 nucleotides are TGCGCCAGCAGTGGACTAGCGGGAGGGCCGGATACGCAGTATTTT.